This record covers a single T cell receptor beta chain. This sample was included in a study of T cells in Graves' hyperthyroidism and ophthalmopathy. TCR beta CDR3 sequences were amplified from RNA transcripts. Initially, a first-round RT-PCR of the TCR CDR3 employed the HTBI primer set. TCRdb itself ran the multiplex PCR reads through MiXCR, one entry per CDR3 protein. The top ten clones hold 34% of a sample with around 690,000 distinct CDR3 sequences, less than 25% of them seen once. Uncontrolled infection, other autoimmune disease, pregnancy or lactation disqualified patients from enrolment. Sequences were obtained from blood. The TCR originated in a man aged 25-45 years with Graves' ophthalmopathy.

The CDR3 here is CASSPSRRLFEQYF. For the CDR3, the DNA is TGTGCCAGCAGCCCAAGTCGACGGCTCTTCGAGCAGTACTTC. The rearrangement uses TRBV6-1 and TRBJ2-7, with unresolved D. There are 14 residues in the CDR3. Trimming removed 6 bases at V and 6 bases at J, with 18 bases between. The V gene's germline CDR1 is MNHNS and CDR2 SASEGT.